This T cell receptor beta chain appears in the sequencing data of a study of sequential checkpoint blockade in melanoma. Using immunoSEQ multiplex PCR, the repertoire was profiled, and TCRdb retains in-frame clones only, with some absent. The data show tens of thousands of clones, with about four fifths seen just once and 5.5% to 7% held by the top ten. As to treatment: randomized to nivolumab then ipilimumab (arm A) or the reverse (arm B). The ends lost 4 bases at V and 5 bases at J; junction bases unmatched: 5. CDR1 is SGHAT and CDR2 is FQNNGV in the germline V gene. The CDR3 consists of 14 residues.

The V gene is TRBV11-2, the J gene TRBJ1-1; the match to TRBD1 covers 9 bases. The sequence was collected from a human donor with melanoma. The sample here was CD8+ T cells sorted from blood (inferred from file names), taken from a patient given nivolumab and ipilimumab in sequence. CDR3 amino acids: CASSSGQGRTEAFF. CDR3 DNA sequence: TGTGCCAGCAGCTCCGGACAGGGGAGGACTGAAGCTTTCTTT.